This TCR beta chain was found in a study of blood T cell repertoires in COVID-19. Germline V lookup: CDR1 SEHNR, CDR2 FQNEAQ (reference sequence). CDR3 length: 14 amino acids. With 5 bases clipped from V and 7 bases from J, the junction kept 9 bases outside the gene matches. TCRdb keeps only in-frame clones here, not all; method: immunoSEQ multiplex PCR. Of a few hundred thousand clones in the sample, 80% to 85% were seen once. The chain employs TRBV7-9 and TRBJ1-2, with 8 bases lining up with TRBD1. The clonotype comes from a woman aged 80 or older with active or convalescent COVID-19. The sequenced sample was peripheral blood. For the CDR3, the DNA is TGTGCCAGCAGCCAAGGACAGGGTGAGGTTGGCTACACCTTC. It codes for CASSQGQGEVGYTF. The full variable domain, completed using reference TRBV7-9 and TRBJ1-2, is DTGVSQNPRHKITKRGQNVTFRCDPISEHNRLYWYRQTLGQGPEFLTYFQNEAQLEKSRLLSDRFSAERPKGSFSTLEIQRTEQGDSAMYLCASSQGQGEVGYTFGSGTRLTVV.